Below, 32 T cell receptor beta chains from the same sample are listed, as sequenced in a study of blood T cell repertoires in COVID-19. Clones were sequenced by immunoSEQ multiplex PCR, and TCRdb holds only the in-frame ones, with some missing. The data show roughly 130,000 clones, 90% seen once. Sequencing input: peripheral blood. Receptors were obtained from a man in his sixties with COVID-19, enrolled during active disease.

The chain carries TRBV6-6 and TRBJ1-2, with D hard to call. The V end lost 5 bases, the J end lost 2 bases, and 9 bases lay between the germline ends. Germline CDR1 and CDR2: MNHNY and SVGAGI (reference sequence). The CDR3 has 13 amino acids. The CDR3 nucleotides read TGTGCCAGCAGTACACAGAGAAACTATGGCTACACCTTC. Translated, it gives CASSTQRNYGYTF.

To note about this clone: The sample has other DNA sequences that encode this CDR3 too. The chain employs TRBV7-3 and TRBJ2-5; TRBD2 matches at 7 bases. CDR1 and CDR2 (germline): SGHTA, FQGTGA. V lost 5 bases, J lost 5 bases, and 11 bases stayed unmatched. The CDR3 covers 15 residues. The CDR3 DNA sequence: TGTGCCAGCAGCCCAAGCGGGACCTGGGGGGAGACCCAGTACTTC. Translation: CASSPSGTWGETQYF.

The genes are TRBV5-3 and TRBJ2-2, with D perhaps matching TRBD1 (5 bases). TRBV5-3 is placed among ORFs of uncertain function. The CDR3 spans 17 residues. V was pared by 0 bases and J by 8 bases, with 20 bases between. CDR3 region: CARSLDRPLAKGGELFF. As DNA, the CDR3 is TGTGCCAGAAGCTTGGACAGGCCCCTGGCTAAAGGGGGGGAGCTGTTTTTT.

This chain joins TRBV7-6 and TRBJ2-1; 9 nucleotides line up with TRBD1. There are 16 residues in the CDR3. V lost 4 bases and J lost 2; bases outside the gene matches: 6. Germline assignment: CDR1 SGHVS and CDR2 FNYEAQ. The CDR3: CASSSYRDRAYNEQFF. CDR3 bases: TGTGCCAGCAGCTCATACCGGGACAGGGCCTACAATGAGCAGTTCTTC.

The chain links TRBV5-6 to TRBJ1-1; 11 positions agree with TRBD1. The germline V gene has CDR1 SGHDT and CDR2 YYEEEE. With V trimmed by 4 bases and J by 5 bases, 7 bases remained unmatched. The CDR3 runs 15 residues. CDR3 bases: TGTGCCAGCAGCCCCGGGACAGGGGGGGTGACTGAAGCTTTCTTT. This gives the protein CASSPGTGGVTEAFF.

The V gene is TRBV3-1 (or the pseudogene TRBV3-2), the J gene TRBJ1-5; TRBD1 might be the D (6 bases). V lost 0 bases to trimming and J lost 5 bases, with 14 bases between them. This CDR3 is built from 16 residues. Germline CDR1 is LGHDT and CDR2 is YNNKEL (reference sequence). The CDR3 spells CASSQESSGAHQPQHF. The CDR3 DNA sequence: TGTGCCAGCAGCCAAGAGAGTTCAGGGGCCCATCAGCCCCAGCATTTT.

This clone was counted at least ten times. V is TRBV7-9 and J is TRBJ2-7, with D maybe TRBD2 (6 bases). The CDR3 runs 12 residues. Per germline, CDR1 SEHNR and CDR2 FQNEAQ (reference sequence). V lost 5 bases and J lost 6, with 11 bases in between. The CDR3 DNA follows: TGTGCCAGCAGCCCGGTGGGGGGCGAGCAGTACTTC. This encodes CASSPVGGEQYF.

The chain employs TRBV19 and TRBJ1-1, with unresolved D. Germline CDR1 is LNHDA and CDR2 is SQIVND (reference sequence). This CDR3 spans 15 amino acids. V was clipped by 4 bases and J by 10 bases, with 22 bases between them. The CDR3 sequence is CASSTLAGILFGAFF. In nucleotides, the CDR3 is TGTGCCAGTAGTACCCTGGCGGGGATTTTGTTTGGAGCTTTCTTT. Using reference TRBV19 and TRBJ1-1 for the parts outside the CDR3, the full variable domain is DGGITQSPKYLFRKEGQNVTLSCEQNLNHDAMYWYRQDPGQGLRLIYYSQIVNDFQKGDIAEGYSVSREKKESFPLTVTSAQKNPTAFYLCASSTLAGILFGAFFGQGTRLTVV.

The chain links TRBV9 to TRBJ1-6, with TRBD1 as a possible D gene (5 bases). Trimming took 4 bases from V and 2 from J, leaving 7 bases between them. There are 14 residues in the CDR3. From germline, CDR1 is SGDLS and CDR2 YYNGEE. The CDR3 bases are TGTGCCAGCAGCCCACAGGCCTATAATTCACCCCTCCACTTT. Its translation is CASSPQAYNSPLHF.

The sample holds a few counts of this clone. This chain uses TRBV6-5 with TRBJ2-1; 15 bases fit TRBD2. This CDR3 is built from 16 residues. The junction had 3 bases not matched to a gene; V was cut back by 2 bases and J by 7 bases. The germline CDR1 and CDR2 sequences are MNHEY and SVGAGI. The chain's CDR3 is CASSYPGTSGRNEQFF. As DNA, the CDR3 is TGTGCCAGCAGTTACCCCGGGACTAGCGGGAGGAATGAGCAGTTCTTC.

The V call is TRBV2, the J call TRBJ1-1; the D is unclear. V lost 3 bases and J lost 4, with 12 bases in between. The CDR3 contains 14 residues. Germline V gene lookup returns CDR1 SNHLY and CDR2 FYNNEI. The CDR3 DNA is TGTGCCAGCAGTGACGGGGTGGAGGGCACTGAAGCTTTCTTT. Protein product: CASSDGVEGTEAFF. The full variable domain, with the rest looked up from reference TRBV2 and TRBJ1-1, is EPEVTQTPSHQVTQMGQEVILRCVPISNHLYFYWYRQILGQKVEFLVSFYNNEISEKSEIFDDQFSVERPDGSNFTLKIRSTKLEDSAMYFCASSDGVEGTEAFFGQGTRLTVV.

V and J are TRBV4-1 and TRBJ1-2; D might be TRBD1 (6 bases). Trimming stripped 4 bases from V and 2 bases from J, with 14 bases between. Germline loops: CDR1 MGHRA, CDR2 YSYEKL. The CDR3 length is 15 residues. The CDR3 here is CASSRGPTGNYGYTF. The DNA for the CDR3 is TGCGCCAGCAGCCGCGGCCCGACAGGAAACTATGGCTACACCTTC.

The chain combines TRBV30 with TRBJ1-2; perhaps TRBD1 as D (5 bases). Per germline, CDR1 GTSNPN and CDR2 SVGIG (reference sequence). The length of the CDR3 is 13 residues. Deletions cut 1 base from V and 4 bases from J, with 10 bases between. CDR3 amino acids: CAWSAQVFYGYTF. CDR3 bases: TGTGCCTGGAGTGCACAGGTCTTCTATGGCTACACCTTC.

CDR3 amino acids: CASSLDGQGGPDTQYF. Here the CDR3 DNA reads TGTGCCAGCAGCTTAGACGGGCAGGGAGGTCCAGATACGCAGTATTTT. The genes are TRBV11-2 and TRBJ2-3, with TRBD2 as a possible D gene (6 bases). The CDR3 consists of 16 residues. The V end was cut by 0 bases, the J end by 4 bases, with 14 bases between. Germline CDR1 and CDR2: SGHAT and FQNNGV.

This sequence joins TRBV7-8 and TRBJ1-5, with D unclear. Germline V gene sequence: CDR1 SGHVS, CDR2 FQNEAQ. CDR3 size: 14 residues. V was shortened by 1 base and J by 6 bases, with 10 bases between the two germline ends. The DNA of the CDR3 is TGTGCCAGCAGCTTAGGATCAGCAGGTCAGCCCCAGCATTTT. It encodes CASSLGSAGQPQHF. The entire variable domain, with the rest obtained from reference TRBV7-8 and TRBJ1-5, is as follows: GAGVSQSPRYKVAKRGQDVALRCDPISGHVSLFWYQQALGQGPEFLTYFQNEAQLDKSGLPSDRFFAERPEGSVSTLKIQRTQQEDSAVYLCASSLGSAGQPQHFGDGTRLSIL.

The chain joins TRBV7-6 to TRBJ2-2; D gene unclear. Germline V lookup: CDR1 SGHVS, CDR2 FNYEAQ. The V end was cut by 3 bases, the J end by 1 base, with 3 bases between. The CDR3 loop spans 13 amino acids. CDR3 sequence: CASSFMNTGELFF. CDR3 DNA sequence: TGTGCCAGCAGCTTTATGAACACCGGGGAGCTGTTTTTT.

This chain links TRBV5-1 with TRBJ1-1; D may be TRBD1 (5 bases). V lost 2 bases, J lost 1 base, and 6 bases lay in between. There are 13 residues in the CDR3. Per germline, CDR1 SGHRS and CDR2 YFSETQ. The CDR3 DNA reads TGCGCCAGCAGCTTAGGGGAGAACACTGAAGCTTTCTTT. It specifies CASSLGENTEAFF.

CDR3 coding DNA: TGTGCCAGTAGTATGTTAAAGGGACAGGACTTCACCGGGGAGCTGTTTTTT. Translated: CASSMLKGQDFTGELFF. The V and J genes are TRBV19 and TRBJ2-2; 8 nucleotides agree with TRBD1. The CDR3 extends over 17 amino acids. Germline V gene sequence: CDR1 LNHDA, CDR2 SQIVND (reference sequence). J was trimmed by 4 bases and V by 3 bases; bases with no gene match: 10. Full variable domain (outside the CDR3, taken from reference TRBV19 and TRBJ2-2): DGGITQSPKYLFRKEGQNVTLSCEQNLNHDAMYWYRQDPGQGLRLIYYSQIVNDFQKGDIAEGYSVSREKKESFPLTVTSAQKNPTAFYLCASSMLKGQDFTGELFFGEGSRLTVL.

The chain combines TRBV19 with TRBJ1-3; perhaps TRBD1 as D (6 bases). The germline CDR1 and CDR2 sequences are LNHDA and SQIVND (reference sequence). V lost 7 bases, J lost 2 bases, and 15 bases lay in between. This CDR3 is built from 15 residues. In nucleotides, the CDR3 is TGTGCCAGTACCCGCCAGGGGTTCCCTGGAAACACCATATATTTT. Translated, it gives CASTRQGFPGNTIYF.

The chain uses TRBV9 and TRBJ1-1; D call uncertain. Trimming left V 3 bases short and J 1 base short, with 10 bases between. The germline CDR1 and CDR2 sequences are SGDLS and YYNGEE. The CDR3 length is 14 residues. Written as DNA, the CDR3 is TGTGCCAGCAGCGAGCCCCGGGGGAACACTGAAGCTTTCTTT. This encodes CASSEPRGNTEAFF.

This chain uses TRBV7-2 with TRBJ1-5; 7 bases align to TRBD1. Trimming at V came to 3 bases and at J to 3 bases, leaving 5 bases not matched to a gene. Germline values: CDR1 SGHTA, CDR2 FQGNSA. The CDR3 covers 15 residues. CDR3 protein: CASSFSGGTNQPQHF. DNA for the CDR3: TGTGCCAGCAGCTTTTCAGGGGGTACCAATCAGCCCCAGCATTTT.

Concerning this clone: In the same sample, other DNA sequences code for this CDR3. The chain couples TRBV19 to TRBJ2-1; TRBD1 is a possible D gene (5 bases). This CDR3 has 14 amino acids. CDR1 and CDR2 (germline): LNHDA, SQIVND (reference sequence). Trimming left V 1 base short and J 6 bases short, with 10 bases between. CDR3 residues: CASSIARVGNEQFF. The DNA of the CDR3 is TGTGCCAGTAGTATAGCCAGGGTAGGCAATGAGCAGTTCTTC.

This rearrangement joins TRBV18 to TRBJ1-1; 9 nucleotides line up with TRBD1. The germline V gene has CDR1 KGHSH and CDR2 LQKENI. Germline trimming cut 3 bases from V and 7 bases from J; bases unmatched to any gene: 0. This CDR3 has 12 amino acids. The CDR3 sequence is CASSPTGGEAFF. CDR3 in DNA: TGTGCCAGCTCACCGACAGGGGGTGAAGCTTTCTTT.

V usage is TRBV7-8 and J usage is TRBJ1-5; a possible D gene is TRBD1 (6 bases). Per the germline V gene, CDR1 is SGHVS and CDR2 is FQNEAQ. Between the trimmed V and J ends, which lost 3 bases and 4 bases, there was a span of 10 bases. CDR3 length: 14 amino acids. CDR3 protein: CASSFGTLNQPQHF. The CDR3 DNA reads TGTGCCAGCAGCTTCGGGACACTGAATCAGCCCCAGCATTTT. Based on the CDR3 plus reference TRBV7-8 and TRBJ1-5, the full variable domain is GAGVSQSPRYKVAKRGQDVALRCDPISGHVSLFWYQQALGQGPEFLTYFQNEAQLDKSGLPSDRFFAERPEGSVSTLKIQRTQQEDSAVYLCASSFGTLNQPQHFGDGTRLSIL.

This chain connects TRBV5-1 to TRBJ1-6; TRBD1 matches at 8 bases. J lost 7 bases, V lost 3 bases, and 6 bases had no gene match. Germline loops: CDR1 SGHRS, CDR2 YFSETQ. CDR3 length equals 15 residues. CDR3 coding DNA: TGCGCCAGCAGCTGGCAGGGGACAGGCAATTCACCCCTCCACTTT. Its protein is CASSWQGTGNSPLHF.

The rearrangement joins TRBV7-9 to TRBJ2-2; D possibly corresponds to TRBD1 (6 bases). Trimming removed 4 bases at V and 6 bases at J, with 24 bases between. Germline V gene data show CDR1 as SEHNR and CDR2 as FQNEAQ (reference sequence). The CDR3 spans 18 residues. The CDR3 nucleotides read TGTGCCAGCAGCTCAACAATACCATCGGACAGTCCCGCCGGGGAGCTGTTTTTT. It translates to CASSSTIPSDSPAGELFF.

This chain uses TRBV30 with TRBJ2-2, with 8 bases lining up with TRBD2. This CDR3 region has 16 residues. V lost 2 bases to trimming and J lost 7 bases; unmatched junction nucleotides: 12. CDR1 GTSNPN and CDR2 SVGIG come from the germline V gene (reference sequence). The CDR3 DNA follows: TGTGCCTGGAGTCCCCCGGGACTAGTAAAGAACGGGGAGCTGTTTTTT. Its translation is CAWSPPGLVKNGELFF.

The CDR3, as DNA: TGCAGCGGCGGGACTAGCGGGACCTACAATGAGCAGTTCTTC. Protein product: CSGGTSGTYNEQFF. The V call is TRBV29-1, the J call TRBJ2-1; 13 nucleotides line up with TRBD2. CDR3 length: 14 residues. V lost 7 bases, J lost 2 bases, and 2 bases stayed unmatched. From germline, CDR1 is SQVTM and CDR2 ANQGSEA.

The chain recombines TRBV11-3 with TRBJ1-2; tentative D call: TRBD1 (6 bases). Deletions cut 2 bases from V and 8 bases from J, with 12 bases between. CDR1 and CDR2 from the germline V gene are SGHNT and YENEEA. The CDR3 spans 13 residues. The CDR3 here is CASSLSAGDGYTF. The CDR3 region has the DNA TGTGCCAGCAGCTTATCGGCAGGGGACGGCTACACCTTC.

This clone was detected a few times. The V call is TRBV24-1, the J call TRBJ2-2; D may be TRBD2 (5 bases). Germline V gene sequence: CDR1 KGHDR, CDR2 SFDVKD. The CDR3 runs 16 residues. The germline V and J ends were trimmed by 5 bases and 0 bases, with 12 bases remaining between them. CDR3 sequence reads: CATSGNGLANTGELFF. The CDR3 nucleotides are TGTGCCACCAGTGGGAATGGACTTGCGAACACCGGGGAGCTGTTTTTT.

This chain connects TRBV2 to TRBJ1-4; no reliable D call. This CDR3 is 15 amino acids long. Trimming removed 6 bases at V and 7 bases at J, with 18 bases between. The V gene's germline CDR1 is SNHLY and CDR2 FYNNEI. CDR3 amino acids: CASSGRAYRGEKLFF. The DNA for the CDR3 is TGTGCCAGCAGCGGGCGAGCGTATCGGGGTGAAAAACTGTTTTTT. Full variable domain (outside the CDR3, taken from reference TRBV2 and TRBJ1-4): EPEVTQTPSHQVTQMGQEVILRCVPISNHLYFYWYRQILGQKVEFLVSFYNNEISEKSEIFDDQFSVERPDGSNFTLKIRSTKLEDSAMYFCASSGRAYRGEKLFFGSGTQLSVL.

The CDR3, as DNA: TGCAGCGTTAAGAAATGGACTAGCGACAATGAGCAGTTCTTC. Translation: CSVKKWTSDNEQFF. This sequence joins TRBV29-1 and TRBJ2-1; 9 bases match TRBD2. Germline trimming cut 5 bases from V and 5 bases from J; bases unmatched to any gene: 7. The CDR3 has 14 residues. Germline assignment: CDR1 SQVTM and CDR2 ANQGSEA.